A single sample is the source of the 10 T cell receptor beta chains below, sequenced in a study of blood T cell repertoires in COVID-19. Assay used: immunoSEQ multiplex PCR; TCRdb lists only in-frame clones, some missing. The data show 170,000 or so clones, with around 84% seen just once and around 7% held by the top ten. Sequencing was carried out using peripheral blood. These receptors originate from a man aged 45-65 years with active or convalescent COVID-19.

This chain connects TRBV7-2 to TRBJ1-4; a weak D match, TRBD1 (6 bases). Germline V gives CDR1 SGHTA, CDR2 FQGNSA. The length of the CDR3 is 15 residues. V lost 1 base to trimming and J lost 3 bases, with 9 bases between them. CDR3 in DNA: TGTGCCAGCAGCTTAGGCGGGGGCTCTAATGAAAAACTGTTTTTT. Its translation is CASSLGGGSNEKLFF.

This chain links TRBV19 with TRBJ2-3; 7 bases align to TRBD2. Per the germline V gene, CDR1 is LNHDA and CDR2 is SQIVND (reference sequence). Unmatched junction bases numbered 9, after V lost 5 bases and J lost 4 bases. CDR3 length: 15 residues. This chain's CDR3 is CASSSPSGVADTQYF. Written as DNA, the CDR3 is TGTGCCAGTAGTTCTCCTAGCGGAGTGGCAGATACGCAGTATTTT.

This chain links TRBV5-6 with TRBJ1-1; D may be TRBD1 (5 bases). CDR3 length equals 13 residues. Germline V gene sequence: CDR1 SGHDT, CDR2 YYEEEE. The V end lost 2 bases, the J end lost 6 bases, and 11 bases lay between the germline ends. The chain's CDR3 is CASSFQGGAEAFF. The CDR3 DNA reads TGTGCCAGCAGCTTCCAGGGAGGAGCTGAAGCTTTCTTT.

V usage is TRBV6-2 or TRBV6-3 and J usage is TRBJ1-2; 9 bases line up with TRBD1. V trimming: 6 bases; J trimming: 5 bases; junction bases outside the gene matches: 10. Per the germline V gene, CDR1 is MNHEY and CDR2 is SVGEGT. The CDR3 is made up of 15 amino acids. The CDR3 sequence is CASSSDGQGSYGYTF. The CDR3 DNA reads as TGTGCCAGCAGCTCCGATGGACAGGGGAGTTATGGCTACACCTTC.

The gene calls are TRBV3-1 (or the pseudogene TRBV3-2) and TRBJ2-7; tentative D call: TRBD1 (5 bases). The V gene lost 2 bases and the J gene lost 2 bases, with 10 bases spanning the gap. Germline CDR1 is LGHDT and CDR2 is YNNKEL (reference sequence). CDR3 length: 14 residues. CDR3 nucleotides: TGTGCCAGCAGCCAAATGTCAGGGACCTACGAGCAGTACTTC. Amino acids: CASSQMSGTYEQYF.

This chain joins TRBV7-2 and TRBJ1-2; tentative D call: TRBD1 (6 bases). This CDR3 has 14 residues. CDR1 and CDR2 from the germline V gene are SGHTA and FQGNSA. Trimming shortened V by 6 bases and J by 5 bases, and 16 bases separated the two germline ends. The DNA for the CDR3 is TGTGCCAGCAGTCGACAGGAAGATGGTTATGGCTACACCTTC. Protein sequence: CASSRQEDGYGYTF.

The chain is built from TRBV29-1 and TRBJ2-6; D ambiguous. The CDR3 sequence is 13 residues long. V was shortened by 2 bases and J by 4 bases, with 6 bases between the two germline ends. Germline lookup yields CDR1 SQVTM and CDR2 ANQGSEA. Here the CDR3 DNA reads TGCAGCGTTGAACTCTCGGGGGCCAACGTCCTGACTTTC. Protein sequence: CSVELSGANVLTF.

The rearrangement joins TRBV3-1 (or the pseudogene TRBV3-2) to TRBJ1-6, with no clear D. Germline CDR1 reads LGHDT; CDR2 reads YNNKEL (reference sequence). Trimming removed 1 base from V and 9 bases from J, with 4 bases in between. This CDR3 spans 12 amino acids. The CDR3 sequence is CASSQASSPLHF. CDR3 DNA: TGTGCCAGCAGCCAAGCGTCTTCACCCCTCCACTTT.

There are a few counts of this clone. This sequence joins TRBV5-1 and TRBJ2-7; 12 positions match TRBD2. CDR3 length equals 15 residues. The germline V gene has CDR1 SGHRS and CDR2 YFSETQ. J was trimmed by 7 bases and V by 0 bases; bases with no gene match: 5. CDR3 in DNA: TGCGCCAGCAGCTTGGAGACCGGGACTAGCGGGGAGCAGTACTTC. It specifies CASSLETGTSGEQYF.

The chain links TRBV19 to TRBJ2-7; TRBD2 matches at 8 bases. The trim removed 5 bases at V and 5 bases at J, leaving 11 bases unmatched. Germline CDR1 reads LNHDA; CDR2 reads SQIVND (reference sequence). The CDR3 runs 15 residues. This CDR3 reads CASSSTGTRIDEQYF. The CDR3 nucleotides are TGTGCCAGTAGTTCTACCGGGACTAGGATCGACGAGCAGTACTTC.